A single sample is the source of the 24 T cell receptor beta chains below, sequenced in a study of cytomegalovirus exposure and HLA in healthy donors (dated by TCRdb to the late 2010s). Receptor libraries were prepared by the immunoSEQ multiplex PCR assay. The multiplex PCR relied on a mix of 60 forward primers for TCR Vbeta segments and 13 reverse primers for TCR Jbeta segments. The clones in this table, taken by TCRdb from immuneACCESS, are in-frame only. Not every clone is retained; where verified, under half of the shortfall comes from an unresolved V gene, and the cause of the rest is unknown. The sample records roughly 200,000 clones, approximately 78% of which are singletons. The ten most abundant clones make up roughly 1.5% of the sample. The sample taken for sequencing was PBMCs. Receptors originate from a woman under 30 in good health and CMV-seronegative.

This clone was recorded once. The chain's CDR3 is CATSRDRAIHEQFF. The CDR3, as DNA: TGTGCCACCAGCAGGGACAGGGCAATACATGAGCAGTTCTTC. The J gene is TRBJ2-1, the V gene TRBV15; TRBD1 aligns across 8 bases. This CDR3 is 14 amino acids long. With 3 bases clipped from V and 8 bases from J, the junction kept 6 bases outside the gene matches. Per germline, CDR1 LNHNV and CDR2 YYDKDF (reference sequence). Full variable domain (outside the CDR3, taken from reference TRBV15 and TRBJ2-1): DAMVIQNPRYQVTQFGKPVTLSCSQTLNHNVMYWYQQKSSQAPKLLFHYYDKDFNNEADTPDNFQSRRPNTSFCFLDIRSPGLGDTAMYLCATSRDRAIHEQFFGPGTRLTVL.

The chain carries TRBV27 and TRBJ2-1; 7 nucleotides line up with TRBD1. The CDR3 is made up of 16 amino acids. Germline-derived CDR1 and CDR2 are MNHEY and SMNVEV (reference sequence). J lost 4 bases, V lost 6 bases, and 12 bases had no gene match. CDR3 DNA: TGTGCCAGCAGATCAGGGGGTTCGCGGAATTACAATGAGCAGTTCTTC. It yields the protein CASRSGGSRNYNEQFF.

The V gene is TRBV25-1, the J gene TRBJ2-6; D not resolved. The ends were cut back, 7 bases at V and 2 bases at J, with 3 bases in the middle. This CDR3 region has 12 residues. Per germline, CDR1 MGHDK and CDR2 SYGVNS. CDR3 residues: CASNTGANVLTF. The DNA for the CDR3 is TGTGCCAGCAACACTGGGGCCAACGTCCTGACTTTC.

The rearrangement links TRBV2 to TRBJ2-4; the D gene is possibly TRBD1 (6 bases). V was pared by 4 bases and J by 4 bases, with 11 bases between. The CDR3 extends over 14 amino acids. From germline, CDR1 is SNHLY and CDR2 FYNNEI. Here the CDR3 reads CASSGGQGKNIQYF. CDR3 DNA: TGTGCCAGCAGTGGAGGTCAGGGGAAAAACATTCAGTACTTC.

The chain links TRBV4-1 to TRBJ2-7; TRBD2 aligns across 8 bases. Germline V gene data show CDR1 as MGHRA and CDR2 as YSYEKL. The CDR3 loop spans 15 amino acids. The J segment lost 3 bases and the V segment lost 4 bases, leaving 8 bases of the junction unmatched. This chain's CDR3 is CASSLSTSGSYEQYF. Here the CDR3 DNA reads TGCGCCAGCAGCCTTAGCACTAGCGGAAGCTACGAGCAGTACTTC.

The CDR3 is CASRLDRVGEAFF. The CDR3 nucleotides read TGTGCCAGCAGACTTGACAGGGTGGGTGAAGCTTTCTTT. This chain connects TRBV11-2 to TRBJ1-1; 7 bases align to TRBD1. V shed 6 bases, J shed 7 bases, and the junction held 8 bases outside the gene matches. The CDR3 sequence is 13 residues long. CDR1 and CDR2 from the germline V gene are SGHAT and FQNNGV.

This chain links TRBV2 with TRBJ2-5, with 12 bases fitting TRBD2. The assigned J gene may be wrong: the sequence end matches TRBJ2-7 better. This CDR3 comprises 14 residues. The germline V gene has CDR1 SNHLY and CDR2 FYNNEI. The CDR3 nucleotides are TGTGCCAGCCAGAGGACTAGCGGGATCTACGAGCAGTACTTC. It translates to CASQRTSGIYEQYF.

This clone was seen just once. CDR3 bases: TGTGCCAGCAGTTCGGGACAGCTAGCCAAAAACATTCAGTACTTC. This encodes CASSSGQLAKNIQYF. This chain links TRBV28 with TRBJ2-4, with 7 nucleotides matching TRBD1. Germline V CDR1 and CDR2: MDHEN, SYDVKM. This CDR3 comprises 15 residues. J was trimmed by 0 bases and V by 4 bases; bases with no gene match: 3.

This clone came up a few times. The chain couples TRBV4-3 to TRBJ2-7; D might be TRBD2 (5 bases). Per the germline V gene, CDR1 is LGHNA and CDR2 is YSLEER. Trimming removed 1 base from V and 7 bases from J, with 14 bases in between. This CDR3 has 14 amino acids. CDR3 sequence (DNA): TGCGCCAGCAGCCAAGCCGAGGGCGTTAAGGAGCAGTACTTC. Its protein is CASSQAEGVKEQYF.

The chain joins TRBV7-2 to TRBJ2-1; D possibly corresponds to TRBD2 (6 bases). The CDR3 is 13 residues long. Trimming removed 3 bases at V and 10 bases at J, with 13 bases between. Germline V gives CDR1 SGHTA, CDR2 FQGNSA. CDR3 DNA: TGTGCCAGCAGCTTGTCAGGGACTTCCGAGCAGTTCTTC. Residues: CASSLSGTSEQFF.

The genes are TRBV6-6 and TRBJ2-7; the match to TRBD1 covers 10 bases. The CDR3 contains 13 residues. V shed 7 bases and J 4 bases; nucleotides not matched to a gene: 4. Germline V lookup: CDR1 MNHNY, CDR2 SVGAGI (reference sequence). The CDR3 sequence is CASTGDRGYEQYF. The CDR3, as DNA: TGTGCCAGCACCGGGGACAGGGGTTACGAGCAGTACTTC.

The rearrangement uses TRBV7-2 and TRBJ1-5; D gene uncertain. Germline CDR1 SGHTA, CDR2 FQGNSA. V gave up 2 bases and J gave up 4 bases, with 12 bases separating them. The CDR3 has 15 residues. CDR3 nucleotide sequence: TGTGCCAGCAGCTTAACGGGGTCTTGGAATCAGCCCCAGCATTTT. It translates to CASSLTGSWNQPQHF.

The J gene is TRBJ2-1, the V gene TRBV7-9; 7 bases map to TRBD2. V lost 1 base to trimming and J lost 4 bases; unmatched junction nucleotides: 4. The germline gives CDR1 SEHNR, CDR2 FQNEAQ (reference sequence). This CDR3 comprises 15 residues. The CDR3 spells CASSLVTSAYNEQFF. Written as DNA, the CDR3 is TGTGCCAGCAGCTTAGTAACTAGCGCGTACAATGAGCAGTTCTTC.

V usage is TRBV28 and J usage is TRBJ2-2, with D perhaps TRBD2 (6 bases). The V gene's germline CDR1 is MDHEN and CDR2 SYDVKM. The CDR3 length is 15 residues. V lost 4 bases, J lost 0 bases, and 9 bases lay in between. This CDR3 is CASSSGGANTGELFF. CDR3 bases: TGTGCCAGCAGTTCCGGGGGAGCGAACACCGGGGAGCTGTTTTTT. The full variable domain, with the rest looked up from reference TRBV28 and TRBJ2-2, is DVKVTQSSRYLVKRTGEKVFLECVQDMDHENMFWYRQDPGLGLRLIYFSYDVKMKEKGDIPEGYSVSREKKERFSLILESASTNQTSMYLCASSSGGANTGELFFGEGSRLTVL.

This chain links TRBV6-5 with TRBJ1-5; a weak D match, TRBD1 (6 bases). The CDR3 length is 14 residues. V was pared by 0 bases and J by 6 bases, with 9 bases between. Germline V gene data show CDR1 as MNHEY and CDR2 as SVGAGI. The CDR3 sequence is CASSYSTGTQPQHF. CDR3 nucleotide sequence: TGTGCCAGCAGTTACTCGACAGGAACTCAGCCCCAGCATTTT.

This clone occurred a few times. The chain is built from TRBV5-1 and TRBJ1-5; D remains unclear. The CDR3 is 15 amino acids. V shed 5 bases and J shed 1 base, with 13 bases lying between them. Germline values: CDR1 SGHRS, CDR2 YFSETQ. The CDR3 DNA sequence: TGCGCCAGCAGGAGTGGAACGGGGAGCAATCAGCCCCAGCATTTT. Its protein is CASRSGTGSNQPQHF.

This chain joins TRBV10-2 and TRBJ2-1; 9 nucleotides match TRBD1. The CDR3 runs 17 residues. The germline gives CDR1 WSHSY, CDR2 SAAADI. V gave up 2 bases and J gave up 3 bases; unmatched junction bases: 8. CDR3 nucleotide sequence: TGCGCCAGCAGTGAGATAGGGACAGGGACCTACTACAATGAGCAGTTCTTC. Amino acids: CASSEIGTGTYYNEQFF.

Points on this clone: At one of its ends the junction is not consistent with the germline gene, which may arise from a read error. The chain links TRBV7-2 to TRBJ2-4; the D gene is possibly TRBD1 (6 bases). The germline V gene encodes CDR1 SGHTA and CDR2 FQGNSA. This CDR3 is 15 amino acids long. Written as DNA, the CDR3 is TGTGCCACCTCACAACTCATCAGGGGCAGGGGTTACAGAAACTTC. It encodes CATSQLIRGRGYRNF.

CDR3 nucleotides: TGTGCCAGCAGCGGCTGGGGGGAGGGGTACAATGAGCAGTTCTTC. Residues: CASSGWGEGYNEQFF. The gene calls are TRBV7-2 and TRBJ2-1; 7 bases match TRBD2. CDR3 length: 15 residues. After removal of 5 bases from V and 4 bases from J, the junction contained 8 bases not matched to a gene. Germline CDR1 is SGHTA and CDR2 is FQGNSA.

The chain recombines TRBV12-5 with TRBJ2-7; 13 bases line up with TRBD2. V trimming: 5 bases; J trimming: 4 bases; junction bases outside the gene matches: 17. The CDR3 is made up of 19 amino acids. Per the germline V gene, CDR1 is LGHNT and CDR2 is FRNRAP. This CDR3 reads CASGQEGTSGNKGHYEQYF. The DNA for the CDR3 is TGTGCTAGTGGTCAGGAGGGGACTAGCGGGAATAAAGGACATTACGAGCAGTACTTC.

The genes are TRBV7-2 and TRBJ1-4; D not resolved. V was shortened by 1 base and J by 6 bases, with 9 bases between the two germline ends. CDR1 and CDR2 from the germline V gene are SGHTA and FQGNSA. CDR3 length: 14 residues. The DNA for the CDR3 is TGTGCCAGCAGCTTAGGAGGAGGGTATGAAAAACTGTTTTTT. Translation gives CASSLGGGYEKLFF. The variable domain in full, completed from reference TRBV7-2 and TRBJ1-4, reads GAGVSQSPSNKVTEKGKDVELRCDPISGHTALYWYRQSLGQGLEFLIYFQGNSAPDKSGLPSDRFSAERTGGSVSTLTIQRTQQEDSAVYLCASSLGGGYEKLFFGSGTQLSVL.

The chain links TRBV5-6 to TRBJ2-1; 11 bases map to TRBD2. The germline gives CDR1 SGHDT, CDR2 YYEEEE. V trimming: 6 bases; J trimming: 5 bases; junction bases outside the gene matches: 7. The CDR3 contains 15 residues. The CDR3 loop reads CASIGETSGDNEQFF. DNA for the CDR3: TGTGCCAGCATCGGAGAGACTAGCGGGGACAATGAGCAGTTCTTC.

The chain carries TRBV18 and TRBJ2-7, with TRBD2 matching over 9 bases. Germline assignment: CDR1 KGHSH and CDR2 LQKENI. The ends lost 4 bases at V and 0 bases at J; junction bases unmatched: 4. The CDR3 spans 15 residues. The CDR3 coding sequence is TGTGCCAGCTCACTAAGACTAGCGGACTCCTACGAGCAGTACTTC. The encoded protein is CASSLRLADSYEQYF.

The gene calls are TRBV4-3 and TRBJ1-1, with D possibly matching TRBD1 (5 bases). The CDR3 length is 15 residues. Germline V lookup: CDR1 LGHNA, CDR2 YSLEER. V was pared by 0 bases and J by 4 bases, with 12 bases between. The chain's CDR3 is CASSQDWSGATEAFF. In nucleotides, the CDR3 is TGCGCCAGCAGCCAAGATTGGAGCGGGGCCACTGAAGCTTTCTTT.